These T cell receptor beta chains were read from a single sample in a study of post-analysis software for immune sequencing data. One entry per CDR3 protein, called by TCRdb with MiXCR from the PCR reads. The sample lists some 800,000 distinct CDR3 sequences, about 45% occurring once. Sequenced: blood. These receptors were taken from a girl aged 10 to 17 with multiple sclerosis. The CDR3 runs from the conserved cysteine through the conserved F or W. A D gene is named only where the DNA matches it firmly. Clone size, where shown, is once, few, many, or a class for clones that have expanded.

cdr3_nt cdr3_aa clone_size j_call v_call d_call
TGTGCCAGCAGCTCGTCACAGGGCTACGGGCAGTACTTC CASSSSQGYGQYF . TRBJ2-7 TRBV7-8 .
TGTGCCAGCAGTCCTTCGGGGCCTTCCTACGAGCAGTACTTC CASSPSGPSYEQYF few TRBJ2-7 TRBV7-3 .
TGCAGTGCGTCGAGCGGGGCAACCTACAATGAGCAGTTCTTC CSASSGATYNEQFF few TRBJ2-1 TRBV20-1 TRBD2
TGTGCCAGCAGTTTGATACTCGAAGGGGGCAATGAGCAGTTCTTC CASSLILEGGNEQFF . TRBJ2-1 TRBV27 .
TGTGCCAGCAGCTCGCTGCCAGCCACAGATACGCAGTATTTT CASSSLPATDTQYF . TRBJ2-3 TRBV7-8 .
TGTGCCAGCAGCCAACGCCATGGACTAGCGCCTTCGGGGGAGCAGTACTTC CASSQRHGLAPSGEQYF . TRBJ2-5 TRBV4-2 TRBD2
TGTGCCAGCCGACAGGGGGCCAACACCGGGGAGCTGTTTTTT CASRQGANTGELFF few TRBJ2-2 TRBV7-9 TRBD1
TGCAGCGGGACAGGTGACTACGAGCAGTACTTC CSGTGDYEQYF . TRBJ2-7 TRBV29-1 TRBD1
TGCGCCAGCAGCCAAGGGCTTAGGGGAAGTCGCGATACGCAGTATTTT CASSQGLRGSRDTQYF few TRBJ2-3 TRBV4-1 .
TGTGCCAGCAGCCCGAACAGGGGGACCCAAGAGACCCAGTACTTC CASSPNRGTQETQYF . TRBJ2-5 TRBV4-2 TRBD1
TGTGCCAGCAGCTTAGGGACGGACGCGGTTCAGTACTTC CASSLGTDAVQYF . TRBJ2-4 TRBV7-2 .
TGTGCCAGCAGCCTCCTCCAGGGGGGAAAGCCCTACGAGCAGTACTTC CASSLLQGGKPYEQYF . TRBJ2-7 TRBV12-3/TRBV12-4 .
TGTGCCAGCAGATGGGGACTTCTGAAGGGAGCGGATACGCAGTATTTT CASRWGLLKGADTQYF few TRBJ2-3 TRBV12-3/TRBV12-4 .